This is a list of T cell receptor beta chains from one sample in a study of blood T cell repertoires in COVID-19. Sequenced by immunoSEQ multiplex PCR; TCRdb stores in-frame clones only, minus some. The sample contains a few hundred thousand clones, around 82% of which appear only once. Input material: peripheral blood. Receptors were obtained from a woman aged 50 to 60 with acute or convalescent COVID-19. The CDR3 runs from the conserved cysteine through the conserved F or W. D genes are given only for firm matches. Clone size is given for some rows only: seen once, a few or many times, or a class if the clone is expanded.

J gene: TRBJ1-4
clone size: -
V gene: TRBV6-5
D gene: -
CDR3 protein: CASSLTGINEKLFF
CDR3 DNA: TGTGCCAGCAGCCTCACAGGGATAAACGAAAAACTGTTTTTT

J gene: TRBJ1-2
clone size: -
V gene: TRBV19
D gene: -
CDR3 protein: CASRRQGDGYTF
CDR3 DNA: TGTGCCAGTAGGCGCCAAGGAGATGGCTACACCTTC

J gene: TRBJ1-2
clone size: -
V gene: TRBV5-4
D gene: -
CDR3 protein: CASSFLRQEENYGYTF
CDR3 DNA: TGTGCCAGCAGCTTCCTTAGACAGGAGGAAAACTATGGCTACACCTTC

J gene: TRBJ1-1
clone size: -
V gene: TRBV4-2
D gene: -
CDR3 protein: CASSQHRDTHRGAFF
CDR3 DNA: TGTGCCAGCAGCCAGCACCGGGACACCCACCGAGGGGCTTTCTTT

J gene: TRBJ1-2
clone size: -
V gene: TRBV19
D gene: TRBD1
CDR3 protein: CALRDSNNYGYTF
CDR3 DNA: TGTGCCTTGAGGGACAGTAACAACTATGGCTACACCTTC

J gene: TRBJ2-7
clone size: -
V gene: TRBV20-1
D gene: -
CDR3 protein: CSARVGAAQYF
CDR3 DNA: TGCAGTGCTAGAGTGGGGGCAGCGCAGTACTTC

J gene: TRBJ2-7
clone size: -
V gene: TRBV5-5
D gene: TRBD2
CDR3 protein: CASSSLAGVRYEQYF
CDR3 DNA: TGTGCCAGCAGCTCCCTAGCGGGAGTACGGTACGAGCAGTACTTC

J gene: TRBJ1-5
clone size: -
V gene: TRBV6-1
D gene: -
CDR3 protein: CASSEALVAGVGNNQPQHF
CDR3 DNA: TGTGCCAGCAGTGAAGCGCTAGTGGCAGGGGTCGGCAACAATCAGCCCCAGCATTTT

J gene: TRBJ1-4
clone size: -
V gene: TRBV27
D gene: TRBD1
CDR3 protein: CASTRTGTGEKLFF
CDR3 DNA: TGTGCCAGCACCCGGACAGGAACGGGAGAAAAACTGTTTTTT

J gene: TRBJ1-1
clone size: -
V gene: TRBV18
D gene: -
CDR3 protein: CASSPVPSTEAFF
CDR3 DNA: TGTGCCAGCTCACCAGTCCCGAGTACTGAAGCTTTCTTT

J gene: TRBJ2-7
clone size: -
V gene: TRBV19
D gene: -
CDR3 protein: CASKSSGPTGYEQYF
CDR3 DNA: TGTGCCAGTAAGAGCAGCGGGCCGACGGGCTACGAGCAGTACTTC

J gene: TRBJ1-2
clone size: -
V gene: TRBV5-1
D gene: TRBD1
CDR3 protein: CASSLSGTGNGYTF
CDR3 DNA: TGCGCCAGCAGCTTGTCCGGGACAGGGAATGGCTACACCTTC

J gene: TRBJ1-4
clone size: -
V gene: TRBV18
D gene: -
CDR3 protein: CASSPLQTNEKLFF
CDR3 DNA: TGTGCCAGCTCACCATTACAGACTAATGAAAAACTGTTTTTT

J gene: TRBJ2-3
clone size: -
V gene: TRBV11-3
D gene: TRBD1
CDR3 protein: CASSLDRERLDTQYF
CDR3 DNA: TGTGCCAGCAGCTTGGACAGGGAGAGGTTGGATACGCAGTATTTT

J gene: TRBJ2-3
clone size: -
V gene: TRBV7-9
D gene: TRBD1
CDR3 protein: CANSRDRGTDTQYF
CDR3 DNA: TGTGCCAACAGCCGAGACAGGGGGACAGATACGCAGTATTTT

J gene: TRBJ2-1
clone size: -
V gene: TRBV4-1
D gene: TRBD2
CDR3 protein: CASSLSSGGYNEQFF
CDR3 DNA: TGCGCCAGCAGCCTCAGTAGCGGGGGTTACAATGAGCAGTTCTTC

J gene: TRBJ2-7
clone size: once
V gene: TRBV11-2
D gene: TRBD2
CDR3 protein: CASSLGRTRVEYEQYF
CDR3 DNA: TGTGCCAGCAGCTTAGGTAGGACTAGGGTGGAGTACGAGCAGTACTTC

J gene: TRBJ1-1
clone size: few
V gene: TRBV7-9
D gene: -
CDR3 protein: CASSLGPGGTEAFF
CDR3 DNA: TGTGCCAGCAGCTTAGGGCCGGGAGGGACTGAAGCTTTCTTT

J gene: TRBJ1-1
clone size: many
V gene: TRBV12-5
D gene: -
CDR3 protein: CASGGTAGDTEAFF
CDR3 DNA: TGTGCTAGTGGTGGGACGGCGGGGGACACTGAAGCTTTCTTT

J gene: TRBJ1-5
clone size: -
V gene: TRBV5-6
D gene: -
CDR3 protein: CASSIGSRAGYQPQHF
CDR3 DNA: TGTGCCAGCAGCATAGGGTCAAGAGCGGGGTATCAGCCCCAGCATTTT

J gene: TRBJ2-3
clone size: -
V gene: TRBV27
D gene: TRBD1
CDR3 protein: CASSTTGTALFTSTDTQYF
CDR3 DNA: TGTGCCAGCAGTACAACCGGGACAGCACTGTTCACTAGCACAGATACGCAGTATTTT

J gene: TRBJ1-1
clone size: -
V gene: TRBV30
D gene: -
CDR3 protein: CAWSPGRTEAFF
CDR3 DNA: TGTGCCTGGAGTCCGGGGAGGACTGAAGCTTTCTTT

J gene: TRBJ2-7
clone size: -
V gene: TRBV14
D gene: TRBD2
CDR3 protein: CASSHNTGTSGGKSSYEQYF
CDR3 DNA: TGTGCCAGCAGCCATAATACCGGGACTAGCGGGGGCAAAAGCTCCTACGAGCAGTACTTC

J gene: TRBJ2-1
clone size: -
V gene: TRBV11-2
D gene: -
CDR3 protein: CASSSGAPNEQFF
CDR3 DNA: TGTGCCAGCAGCTCAGGGGCGCCTAATGAGCAGTTCTTC

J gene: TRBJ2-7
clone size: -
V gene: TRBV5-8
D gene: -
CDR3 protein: CASSPPGLYEQYF
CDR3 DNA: TGTGCCAGCAGCCCCCCGGGTTTATACGAGCAGTACTTC

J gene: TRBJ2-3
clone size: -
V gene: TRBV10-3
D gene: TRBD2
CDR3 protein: CAISSLTSGGTDTQYF
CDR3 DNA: TGTGCCATCAGTTCTTTAACTAGCGGGGGCACAGATACGCAGTATTTT

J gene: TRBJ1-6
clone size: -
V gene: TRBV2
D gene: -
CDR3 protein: CASSVAENSPLHF
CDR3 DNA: TGTGCCAGCAGTGTTGCGGAGAATTCACCCCTCCACTTT

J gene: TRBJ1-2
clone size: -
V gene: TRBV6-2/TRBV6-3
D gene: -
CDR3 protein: CASSYSRPGIVYGYTF
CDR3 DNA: TGTGCCAGCAGTTACTCGAGGCCGGGGATCGTCTATGGCTACACCTTC

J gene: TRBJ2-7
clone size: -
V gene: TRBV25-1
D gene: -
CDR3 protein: CASSESGVLSYEQYF
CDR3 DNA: TGTGCCAGCAGTGAATCCGGGGTCCTGTCCTACGAGCAGTACTTC

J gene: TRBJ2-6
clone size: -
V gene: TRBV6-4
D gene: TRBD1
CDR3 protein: CASSDLTGGGANVLTF
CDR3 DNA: TGTGCCAGCAGTGACTTGACAGGGGGTGGGGCCAACGTCCTGACTTTC

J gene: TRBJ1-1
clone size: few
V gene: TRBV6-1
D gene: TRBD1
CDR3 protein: CASSDRGRNSEAFF
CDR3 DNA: TGTGCCAGCAGTGACAGGGGGCGAAATTCTGAAGCTTTCTTT

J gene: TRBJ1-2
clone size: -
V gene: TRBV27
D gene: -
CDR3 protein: CASSSPSSGSSLSYGYTF
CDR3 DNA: TGTGCCAGCAGCTCCCCATCCTCCGGGTCCTCCCTCTCCTATGGCTACACCTTC

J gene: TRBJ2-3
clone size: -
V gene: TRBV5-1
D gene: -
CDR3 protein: CASSGAGKMTDTQYF
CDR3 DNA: TGCGCCAGCAGCGGAGCAGGGAAGATGACAGATACGCAGTATTTT

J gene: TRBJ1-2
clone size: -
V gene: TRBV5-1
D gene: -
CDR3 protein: CASSLTGENYGYTF
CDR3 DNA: TGCGCCAGCAGCTTGACAGGAGAGAACTATGGCTACACCTTC

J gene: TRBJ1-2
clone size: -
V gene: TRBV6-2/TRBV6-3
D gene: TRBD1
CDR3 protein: CASRPTGGFNYGYTF
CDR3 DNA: TGTGCCAGCAGACCTACAGGGGGCTTTAACTATGGCTACACCTTC

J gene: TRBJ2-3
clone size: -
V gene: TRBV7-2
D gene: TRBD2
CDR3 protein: CASSLGPSGSGTDTQYF
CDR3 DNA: TGTGCCAGCAGCTTAGGCCCTAGCGGGAGTGGCACAGATACGCAGTATTTT

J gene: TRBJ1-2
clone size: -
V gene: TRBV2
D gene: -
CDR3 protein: CASVRSGVNGYTF
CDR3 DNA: TGTGCCAGCGTTCGAAGCGGTGTAAATGGCTACACCTTC

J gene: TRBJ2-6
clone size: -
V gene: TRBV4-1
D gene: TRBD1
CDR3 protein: CASSRILGTALRSGANVLTF
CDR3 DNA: TGCGCCAGCAGCCGCATTCTCGGGACAGCCCTTCGCTCTGGGGCCAACGTCCTGACTTTC

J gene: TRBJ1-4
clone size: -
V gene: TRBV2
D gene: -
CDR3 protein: CASSEANRHEKLFF
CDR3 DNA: TGTGCCAGCAGTGAGGCAAACAGGCATGAAAAACTGTTTTTT

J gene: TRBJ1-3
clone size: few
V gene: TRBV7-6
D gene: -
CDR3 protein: CASSPAGAGNTIYF
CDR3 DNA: TGTGCCAGCAGCCCCGCAGGGGCTGGAAACACCATATATTTT

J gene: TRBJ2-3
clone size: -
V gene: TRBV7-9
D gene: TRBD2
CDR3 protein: CASSSVLAASTDTQYF
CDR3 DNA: TGTGCCAGCAGCTCTGTGCTAGCGGCCAGCACAGATACGCAGTATTTT

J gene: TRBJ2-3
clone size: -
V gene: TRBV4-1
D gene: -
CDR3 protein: CASSQDRPADTQYF
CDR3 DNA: TGCGCCAGCAGCCAAGATCGCCCAGCAGATACGCAGTATTTT

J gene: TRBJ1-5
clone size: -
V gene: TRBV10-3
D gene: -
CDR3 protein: CARRNSSNQPQHF
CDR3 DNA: TGTGCCAGACGAAACAGTAGCAATCAGCCCCAGCATTTT

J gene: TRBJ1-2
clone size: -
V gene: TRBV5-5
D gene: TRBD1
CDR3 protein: CASSSTPQGAGGYTF
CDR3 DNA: TGTGCCAGCAGCTCGACTCCGCAGGGGGCGGGGGGCTACACCTTC

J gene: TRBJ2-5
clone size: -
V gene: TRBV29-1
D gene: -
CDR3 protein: CSVENPGQETQYF
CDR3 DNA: TGCAGCGTTGAAAATCCCGGCCAAGAGACCCAGTACTTC

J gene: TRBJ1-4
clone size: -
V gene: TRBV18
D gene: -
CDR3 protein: CASSPRRTVEYEKLFF
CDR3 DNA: TGTGCCAGCTCACCACGGAGGACGGTAGAATACGAAAAACTGTTTTTT

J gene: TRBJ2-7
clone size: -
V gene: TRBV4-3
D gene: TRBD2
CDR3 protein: CASSQDVSAGDYEQYF
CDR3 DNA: TGCGCCAGCAGCCAAGATGTGTCAGCGGGAGACTACGAGCAGTACTTC

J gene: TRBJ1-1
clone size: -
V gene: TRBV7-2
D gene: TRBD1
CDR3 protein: CASSLVGQGAPGGEAFF
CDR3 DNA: TGTGCCAGCAGCTTGGTTGGACAGGGGGCACCTGGGGGTGAAGCTTTCTTT

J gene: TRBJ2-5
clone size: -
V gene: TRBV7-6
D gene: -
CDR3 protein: CASSPTEKGTQYF
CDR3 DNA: TGTGCCAGCAGCCCGACAGAAAAGGGGACCCAGTACTTC

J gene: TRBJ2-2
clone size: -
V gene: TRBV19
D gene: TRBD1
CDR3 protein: CASSGQGGLTGELFF
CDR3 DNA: TGTGCCAGTTCGGGACAGGGCGGTTTGACCGGGGAGCTGTTTTTT

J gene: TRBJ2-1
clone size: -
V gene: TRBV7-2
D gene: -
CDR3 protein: CASSLNINEQFF
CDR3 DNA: TGTGCCAGCAGCTTAAATATCAATGAGCAGTTCTTC